Listed here are 17 T cell receptor beta chains from one sample, sequenced in a study of CD8+CD57+ T cells in acquired aplastic anemia. Genomic DNA provided the template from which TCR beta VDJ and CDR3 profiles were obtained. TCRdb used MiXCR to reprocess the reads, holding one entry per CDR3 protein. The sample lists under 250,000 distinct CDR3 sequences, approximately 65% seen once, with 58% in the top ten. Sequencing was done on patients that had shown CD8+CD57+ cell expansion by flow cytometry. The sequencing input was sorted CD4+, CD8+, or CD8+CD57+ T cells (not recorded which) from PBMCs. The receptors were gathered from a human donor with aplastic anemia.

The V gene is TRBV19, the J gene TRBJ1-1; D is uncertain. The CDR3 consists of 15 residues. V lost 5 bases, J lost 5 bases, and 18 bases lay in between. CDR1 and CDR2 (germline): LNHDA, SQIVND (reference sequence). CDR3 DNA: TGTGCCAGTAGTCCGCCCGATGGACTGGCAACTGAAGCTTTCTTT. Protein sequence: CASSPPDGLATEAFF.

This chain joins TRBV29-1 and TRBJ2-7, with D perhaps given as TRBD1 or TRBD2 (5 bases each). V was clipped by 1 base and J by 1 base, with 8 bases between them. The CDR3 totals 13 residues. Germline V CDR1 and CDR2: SQVTM, ANQGSEA. The CDR3 protein is CSVEAGGSYEQYF. The CDR3 nucleotides read TGCAGCGTTGAAGCTGGGGGTTCCTACGAGCAGTACTTC.

The V and J genes are TRBV7-9 and TRBJ2-7, with D perhaps matching TRBD2 (6 bases). Germline V CDR1 and CDR2: SEHNR, FQNEAQ (reference sequence). V lost 6 bases and J lost 6, with 18 bases in between. The CDR3 extends over 14 amino acids. This CDR3 reads CASSPGTSLLEQYF. In nucleotides, the CDR3 is TGTGCCAGCAGTCCTGGGACTTCCCTGCTCGAGCAGTACTTC.

The count of this clonotype is one. The gene calls are TRBV19 and TRBJ1-5, with D possibly being TRBD1 (6 bases). The CDR3 covers 16 residues. The germline V gene encodes CDR1 LNHDA and CDR2 SQIVND (reference sequence). V dropped 3 bases and J dropped 4 bases, with 16 bases sitting between them. CDR3 sequence reads: CASSIEGHLLNQPQHF. Here the CDR3 DNA reads TGTGCCAGTAGTATCGAGGGACACCTCCTAAATCAGCCCCAGCATTTT.

This clonotype appeared once. This chain joins TRBV2 and TRBJ2-1; weak D call: TRBD2 (6 bases). CDR3 length: 14 amino acids. V lost 6 bases, J lost 10 bases, and 19 bases lay in between. Germline values: CDR1 SNHLY, CDR2 FYNNEI. CDR3 in DNA: TGTGCCAGCAGCACCCCGGGAGCTGAAGGCGAGCAGTTCTTC. Translating gives CASSTPGAEGEQFF.

This sequence joins TRBV7-2 and TRBJ2-3; D gene ambiguous. The CDR3 totals 19 residues. Germline V gives CDR1 SGHTA, CDR2 FQGNSA. The germline V and J ends were trimmed by 1 base and 0 bases, with 20 bases remaining between them. The chain's CDR3 is CASSLGLRSPRRSTDTQYF. The CDR3 DNA reads TGTGCCAGCAGCTTAGGACTTCGGAGCCCAAGACGTAGCACAGATACGCAGTATTTT.

The V and J genes are TRBV20-1 and TRBJ2-7, with D perhaps matching TRBD2 (5 bases). Germline V gives CDR1 DFQATT, CDR2 SNEGSKA (reference sequence). The V and J ends lost 3 bases and 4 bases respectively, with 13 bases between them. This CDR3 is built from 13 residues. CDR3 in amino acids: CSARGSGAYEQYF. The CDR3 DNA sequence: TGCAGTGCTAGGGGCAGCGGAGCGTACGAGCAGTACTTC.

V usage is TRBV2 and J usage is TRBJ2-7; D unresolved. Germline V gene lookup returns CDR1 SNHLY and CDR2 FYNNEI. CDR3 length equals 13 residues. V was cut by 6 bases and J by 5 bases, with 14 bases left in between. The CDR3 region is CASSLLAADEQYF. CDR3 bases: TGTGCCAGCAGCTTGCTGGCAGCTGACGAGCAGTACTTC.

The J gene is TRBJ2-7, the V gene TRBV9, with 7 bases fitting TRBD2. CDR1 and CDR2 (germline): SGDLS, YYNGEE. The CDR3 consists of 16 residues. V shed 0 bases, J shed 2 bases, and the junction held 8 bases outside the gene matches. Written as DNA, the CDR3 is TGTGCCAGCAGCGTAGGGGGTAGCGGGCTACCCTACGAGCAGTACTTC. Its protein is CASSVGGSGLPYEQYF. The variable domain in full, completed from reference TRBV9 and TRBJ2-7, reads DSGVTQTPKHLITATGQRVTLRCSPRSGDLSVYWYQQSLDQGLQFLIQYYNGEERAKGNILERFSAQQFPDLHSELNLSSLELGDSALYFCASSVGGSGLPYEQYFGPGTRLTVT.

This sequence joins TRBV5-1 and TRBJ2-1; tentative D call: TRBD2 (7 bases). From germline, CDR1 is SGHRS and CDR2 YFSETQ. V was shortened by 0 bases and J by 7 bases, with 14 bases between the two germline ends. This CDR3 has 15 residues. The CDR3 bases are TGCGCCAGCAGCTTGGAGTCAGAGGGGGGGAATGAGCAGTTCTTC. This encodes CASSLESEGGNEQFF.

Notes on this clonotype: The junction departs from the called germline gene at one end, perhaps through a read error. The V gene is TRBV7-7, the J gene TRBJ1-6, with D unclear. In germline, CDR1 is SSHAT, CDR2 FNYEAQ (reference sequence). This CDR3 has 15 amino acids. The DNA of the CDR3 is TGTGCTAGCAGCTTAGACCACAGCGATAATTCACCCCTCCACTTT. Translation gives CASSLDHSDNSPLHF.

The chain recombines TRBV7-2 with TRBJ2-5; D is possibly TRBD1 or TRBD2 (5 bases each). Germline CDR1 reads SGHTA; CDR2 reads FQGNSA. V was shortened by 4 bases and J by 0 bases, with 12 bases between the two germline ends. The CDR3 is 15 residues long. The chain's CDR3 is CASSSPWGYQETQYF. The CDR3 nucleotides read TGTGCCAGCAGCTCACCCTGGGGGTACCAAGAGACCCAGTACTTC.

This clonotype was counted between two and nine times. One junction end disagrees with the germline gene, perhaps due to a read error. The CDR3 nucleotides read TGTGCCAGCAGCGAAGACCTGGGATATAACTATGGCTACACCTTC. It yields the protein CASSEDLGYNYGYTF. The chain uses TRBV14 and TRBJ1-2; no firm D call. Germline V CDR1 and CDR2: SGHDN, FVKESK. The CDR3 has 15 residues.

V is TRBV25-1 and J is TRBJ2-7; D tentatively reads TRBD1 or TRBD2 (5 bases each). Germline V lookup: CDR1 MGHDK, CDR2 SYGVNS. This CDR3 has 16 amino acids. The germline V and J ends were trimmed by 1 base and 3 bases, with 16 bases remaining between them. CDR3 in amino acids: CASSESVAGTNYEQYF. CDR3 coding DNA: TGTGCCAGCAGTGAATCGGTCGCCGGGACGAACTACGAGCAGTACTTC.

V and J are TRBV19 and TRBJ2-1, with D tentatively TRBD2 (6 bases). Trimming pared 5 bases from V and 6 bases from J, leaving 17 bases between. Germline assignment: CDR1 LNHDA and CDR2 SQIVND (reference sequence). This CDR3 has 15 residues. The DNA for the CDR3 is TGTGCCAGTAGTCGTGTTGGGGGAGGCCCCAATGAGCAGTTCTTC. It codes for CASSRVGGGPNEQFF.

The rearrangement joins TRBV7-3 to TRBJ2-3; 9 nucleotides line up with TRBD2. Trimming cost V 5 bases and J 0 bases; bases outside gene matches: 6. The CDR3 has 16 residues. Germline CDR1 is SGHTA and CDR2 is FQGTGA. This CDR3 is CASSRTSVTSTDTQYF. In DNA form, the CDR3 reads TGTGCCAGCAGCCGGACTAGCGTGACTAGCACAGATACGCAGTATTTT.

The V gene is TRBV5-1, the J gene TRBJ2-7; TRBD2 aligns across 7 bases. The CDR3 contains 18 residues. The germline V gene has CDR1 SGHRS and CDR2 YFSETQ. After removal of 2 bases from V and 6 bases from J, the junction contained 20 bases not matched to a gene. This CDR3 is CASSFRPSGNELGGEQYF. The CDR3 DNA sequence: TGCGCCAGCAGCTTTCGTCCTAGCGGTAACGAGCTGGGCGGCGAGCAGTACTTC.